This TCR beta chain was recovered during a study of cytomegalovirus exposure and HLA in healthy donors. Broader study findings: In a later analysis, productive TCRs from donors in an Asian-associated ancestry cluster reportedly carried fewer N-insertions than the cohort mean. In a later analysis, HLA-associated TCR beta chains were more clonally expanded than equally common others.

Donors had nominal health at sampling but likely had unrecorded immune exposures. The study ran its PCR with 60 Vbeta and 13 Jbeta primers. The protocol was immunoSEQ multiplex PCR, while the TCRdb copy is restricted to in-frame clones and leaves out a portion. The sample has some 120,000 clones; roughly 79% are singletons. CDR3 length: 14 amino acids. The germline gives CDR1 MDHEN, CDR2 SYDVKM. Trimming took off 6 bases at V and 4 bases at J, with 13 bases between the two ends. In the case of this clone: The target antigen is unknown.

This chain links TRBV28 with TRBJ1-5, with D tentatively TRBD1 (5 bases). The sequencing input was PBMCs. This TCR derives from a man aged 25-45 years in good health and CMV-seronegative. The CDR3 sequence: CASRLQAGNQPQHF. CDR3 DNA: TGTGCCAGCAGGCTACAGGCTGGTAATCAGCCCCAGCATTTT.